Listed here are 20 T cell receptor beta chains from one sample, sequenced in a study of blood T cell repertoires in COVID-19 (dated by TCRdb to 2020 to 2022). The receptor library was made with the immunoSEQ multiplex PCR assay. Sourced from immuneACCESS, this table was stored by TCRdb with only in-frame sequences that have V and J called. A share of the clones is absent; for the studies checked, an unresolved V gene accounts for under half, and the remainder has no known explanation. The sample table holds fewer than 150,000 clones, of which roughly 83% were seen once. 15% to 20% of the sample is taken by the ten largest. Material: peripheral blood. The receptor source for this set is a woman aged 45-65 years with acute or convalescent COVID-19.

The CDR3 loop reads CASSLGRTDTQYF. The CDR3 DNA is TGTGCCAGCAGTTTAGGGCGCACAGATACGCAGTATTTT. V is TRBV28 and J is TRBJ2-3, with unresolved D. V was pared by 2 bases and J by 1 base, with 4 bases between. This CDR3 region has 13 residues. The germline CDR1 and CDR2 sequences are MDHEN and SYDVKM.

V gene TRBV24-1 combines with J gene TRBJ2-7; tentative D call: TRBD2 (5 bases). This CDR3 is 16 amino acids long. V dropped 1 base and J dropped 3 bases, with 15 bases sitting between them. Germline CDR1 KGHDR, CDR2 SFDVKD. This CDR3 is CATSDFEGAYGYEQYF. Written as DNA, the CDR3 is TGTGCCACCAGTGATTTTGAGGGAGCGTATGGCTACGAGCAGTACTTC.

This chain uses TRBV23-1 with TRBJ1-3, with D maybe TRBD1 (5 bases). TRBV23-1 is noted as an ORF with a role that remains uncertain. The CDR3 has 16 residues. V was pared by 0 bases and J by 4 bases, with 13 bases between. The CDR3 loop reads CASSQSVREEGNTIYF. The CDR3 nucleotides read TGCGCCAGCAGTCAATCGGTCAGGGAGGAGGGAAACACCATATATTTT.

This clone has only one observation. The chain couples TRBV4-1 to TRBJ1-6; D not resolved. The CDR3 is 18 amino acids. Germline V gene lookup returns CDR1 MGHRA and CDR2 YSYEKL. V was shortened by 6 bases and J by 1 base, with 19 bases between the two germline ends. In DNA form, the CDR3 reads TGCGCCAGCAGTCATTTCGATGATAGTGTATCCTATAATTCACCCCTCCACTTT. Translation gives CASSHFDDSVSYNSPLHF.

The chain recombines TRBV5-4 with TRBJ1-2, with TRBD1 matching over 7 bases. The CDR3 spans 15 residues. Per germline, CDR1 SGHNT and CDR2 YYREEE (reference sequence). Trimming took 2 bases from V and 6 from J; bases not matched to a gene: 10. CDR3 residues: CASSLATGEQNGYTF. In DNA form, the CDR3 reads TGTGCCAGCAGCTTAGCTACAGGGGAACAGAATGGCTACACCTTC.

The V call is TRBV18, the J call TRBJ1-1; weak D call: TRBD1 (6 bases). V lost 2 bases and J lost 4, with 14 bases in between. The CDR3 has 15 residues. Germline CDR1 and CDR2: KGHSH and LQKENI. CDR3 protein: CASSPNYGGATEAFF. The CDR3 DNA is TGTGCCAGCTCACCAAATTATGGGGGCGCCACTGAAGCTTTCTTT.

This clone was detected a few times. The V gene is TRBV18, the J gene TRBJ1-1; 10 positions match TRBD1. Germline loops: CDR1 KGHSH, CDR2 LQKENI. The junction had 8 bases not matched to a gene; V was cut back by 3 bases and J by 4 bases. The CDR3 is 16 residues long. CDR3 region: CASSPLTGGWGTEAFF. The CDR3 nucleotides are TGTGCCAGCTCACCTCTGACAGGGGGCTGGGGCACTGAAGCTTTCTTT.

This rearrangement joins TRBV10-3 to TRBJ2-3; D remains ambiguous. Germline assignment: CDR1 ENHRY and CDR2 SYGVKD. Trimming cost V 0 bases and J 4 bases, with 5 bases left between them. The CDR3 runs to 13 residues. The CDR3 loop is CAISESPADTQYF. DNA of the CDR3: TGTGCCATCAGTGAGTCTCCGGCAGATACGCAGTATTTT.

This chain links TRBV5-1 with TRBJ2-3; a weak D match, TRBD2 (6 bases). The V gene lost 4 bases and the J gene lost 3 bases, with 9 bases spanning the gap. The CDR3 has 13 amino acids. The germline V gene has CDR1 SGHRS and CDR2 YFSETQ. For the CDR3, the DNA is TGCGCCAGCAGCCCCGGGACTACAGATACGCAGTATTTT. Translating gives CASSPGTTDTQYF. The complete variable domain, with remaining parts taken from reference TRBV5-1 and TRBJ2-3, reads KAGVTQTPRYLIKTRGQQVTLSCSPISGHRSVSWYQQTPGQGLQFLFEYFSETQRNKGNFPGRFSGRQFSNSRSEMNVSTLELGDSALYLCASSPGTTDTQYFGPGTRLTVL.

CDR3 sequence: CATGDRGTNQPQHF. The CDR3 DNA is TGTGCCACTGGGGACAGGGGGACAAATCAGCCCCAGCATTTT. The chain combines TRBV5-4 with TRBJ1-5, with 11 bases lining up with TRBD1. There are 14 residues in the CDR3. Germline CDR1 and CDR2: SGHNT and YYREEE (reference sequence). The trim removed 9 bases at V and 4 bases at J, leaving 6 bases unmatched. The full variable domain, with the rest looked up from reference TRBV5-4 and TRBJ1-5, is ETGVTQSPTHLIKTRGQQVTLRCSSQSGHNTVSWYQQALGQGPQFIFQYYREEENGRGNFPPRFSGLQFPNYSSELNVNALELDDSALYLCATGDRGTNQPQHFGDGTRLSIL.

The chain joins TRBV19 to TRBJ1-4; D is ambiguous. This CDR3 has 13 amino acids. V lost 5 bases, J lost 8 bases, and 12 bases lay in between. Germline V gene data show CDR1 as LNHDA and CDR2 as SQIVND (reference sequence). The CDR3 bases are TGTGCCAGTAGTGGCCGGGGTGGAGAAAAACTGTTTTTT. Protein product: CASSGRGGEKLFF. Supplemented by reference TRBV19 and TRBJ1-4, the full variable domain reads DGGITQSPKYLFRKEGQNVTLSCEQNLNHDAMYWYRQDPGQGLRLIYYSQIVNDFQKGDIAEGYSVSREKKESFPLTVTSAQKNPTAFYLCASSGRGGEKLFFGSGTQLSVL.

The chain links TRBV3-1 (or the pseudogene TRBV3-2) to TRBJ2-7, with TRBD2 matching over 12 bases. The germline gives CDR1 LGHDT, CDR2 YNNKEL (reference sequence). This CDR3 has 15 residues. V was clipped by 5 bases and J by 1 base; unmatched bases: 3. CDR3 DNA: TGTGCCAGCAGCTCCGGGACTAGCGGGTCCTACGAGCAGTACTTC. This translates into CASSSGTSGSYEQYF.

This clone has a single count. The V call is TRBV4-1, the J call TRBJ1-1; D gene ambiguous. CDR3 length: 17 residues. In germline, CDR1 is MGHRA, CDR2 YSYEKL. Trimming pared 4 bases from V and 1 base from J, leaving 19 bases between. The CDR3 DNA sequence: TGCGCCAGCAGCCCACCTACTCCCTCTTCGGGGAACACTGAAGCTTTCTTT. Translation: CASSPPTPSSGNTEAFF.

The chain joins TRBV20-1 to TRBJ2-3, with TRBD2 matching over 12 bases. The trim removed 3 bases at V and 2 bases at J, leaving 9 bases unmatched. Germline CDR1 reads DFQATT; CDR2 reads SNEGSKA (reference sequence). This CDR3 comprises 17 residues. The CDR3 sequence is CSASRASGGAHTDTQYF. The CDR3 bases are TGCAGTGCTAGTCGGGCTAGCGGGGGGGCTCACACAGATACGCAGTATTTT.

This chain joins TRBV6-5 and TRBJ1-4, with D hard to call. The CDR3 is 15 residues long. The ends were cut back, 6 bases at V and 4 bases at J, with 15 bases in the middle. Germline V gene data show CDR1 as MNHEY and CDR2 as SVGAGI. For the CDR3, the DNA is TGTGCCAGCAGCCCCCCTCGGCGGCGTAATGAAAAACTGTTTTTT. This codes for CASSPPRRRNEKLFF.

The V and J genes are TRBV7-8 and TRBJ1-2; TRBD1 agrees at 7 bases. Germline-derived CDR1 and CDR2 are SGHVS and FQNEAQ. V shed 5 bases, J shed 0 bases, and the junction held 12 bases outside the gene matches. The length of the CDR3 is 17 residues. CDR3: CASSRALAGQSNYGYTF. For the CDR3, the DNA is TGTGCCAGCAGCCGAGCGCTCGCGGGACAGTCTAACTATGGCTACACCTTC.

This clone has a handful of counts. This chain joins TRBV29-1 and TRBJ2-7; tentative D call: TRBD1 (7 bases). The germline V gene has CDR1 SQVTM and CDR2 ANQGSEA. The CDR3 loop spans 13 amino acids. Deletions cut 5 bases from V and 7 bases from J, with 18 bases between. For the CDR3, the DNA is TGCAGCGTTACTCAAAACCCAGGGGGGGAGCAGTACTTC. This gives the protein CSVTQNPGGEQYF.

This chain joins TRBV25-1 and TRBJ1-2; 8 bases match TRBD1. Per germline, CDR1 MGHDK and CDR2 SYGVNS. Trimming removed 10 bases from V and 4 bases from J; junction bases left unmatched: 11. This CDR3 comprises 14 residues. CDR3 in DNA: TGTGCCACACGCCAACAGGGGGTCGGCTATGGCTACACCTTC. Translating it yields CATRQQGVGYGYTF.

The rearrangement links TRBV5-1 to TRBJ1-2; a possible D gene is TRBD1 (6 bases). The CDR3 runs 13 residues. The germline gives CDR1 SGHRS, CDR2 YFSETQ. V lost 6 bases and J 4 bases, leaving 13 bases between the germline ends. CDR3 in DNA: TGCGCCAGCACCACCCAGACAGGCTATGGCTACACCTTC. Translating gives CASTTQTGYGYTF.

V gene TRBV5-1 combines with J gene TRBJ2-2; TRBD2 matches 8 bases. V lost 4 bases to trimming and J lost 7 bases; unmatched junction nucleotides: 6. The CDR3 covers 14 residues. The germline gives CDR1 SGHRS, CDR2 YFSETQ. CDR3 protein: CASSPSGGSGELFF. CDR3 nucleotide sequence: TGCGCCAGCAGCCCCTCGGGAGGGAGCGGGGAGCTGTTTTTT. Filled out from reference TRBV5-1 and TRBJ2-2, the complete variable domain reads KAGVTQTPRYLIKTRGQQVTLSCSPISGHRSVSWYQQTPGQGLQFLFEYFSETQRNKGNFPGRFSGRQFSNSRSEMNVSTLELGDSALYLCASSPSGGSGELFFGEGSRLTVL.